Given below is one T cell receptor (beta chain) in context. Assay used: immunoSEQ multiplex PCR; TCRdb lists only in-frame clones, some missing. The sample records more than 95,000 clones, around nine tenths being singletons. This record belongs to a study of blood T cell repertoires in COVID-19. Study summary: Sites in the United States, Italy and Spain provided acute and convalescent COVID-19 samples. Sources were T cells, B-cell-depleted T cells, or PBMCs; the material itself was cDNA or gDNA.

The CDR3 loop spans 14 amino acids. Unmatched junction bases numbered 2, after V lost 0 bases and J lost 7 bases. Germline lookup yields CDR1 MNHEY and CDR2 SVGAGI. Sequencing was done on a sample of peripheral blood. This TCR was sampled from a human donor in a cohort sampled during active COVID-19. The gene calls are TRBV6-5 and TRBJ1-2; 10 bases align to TRBD1. The CDR3 protein is CASSYSTGGVGYTF. The DNA for the CDR3 is TGTGCCAGCAGTTACTCGACAGGGGGCGTTGGCTACACCTTC.